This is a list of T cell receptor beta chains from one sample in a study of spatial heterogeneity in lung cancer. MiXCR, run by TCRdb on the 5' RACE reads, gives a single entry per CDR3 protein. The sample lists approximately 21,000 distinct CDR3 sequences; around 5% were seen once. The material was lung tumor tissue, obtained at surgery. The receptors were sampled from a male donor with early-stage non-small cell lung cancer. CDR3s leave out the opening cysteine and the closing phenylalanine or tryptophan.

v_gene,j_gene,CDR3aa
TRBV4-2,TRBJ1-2,ASSQEQGRRGYT
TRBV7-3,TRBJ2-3,ASSPGLATDTQY
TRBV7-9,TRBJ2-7,ASFRTGGDYEQY
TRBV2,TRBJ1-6,ASSDRRNSPLH
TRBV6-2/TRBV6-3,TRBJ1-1,ASSYWGKGTEAF
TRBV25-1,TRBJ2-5,ASSEFGDLMGTQY
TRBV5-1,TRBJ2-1,ASSTGWTSGGAEEQF
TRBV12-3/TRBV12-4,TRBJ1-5,ASSLPPNQPQH
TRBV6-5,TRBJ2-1,ASSDETSGRAHEQF
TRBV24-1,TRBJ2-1,ATSDRLGGSYNEQF
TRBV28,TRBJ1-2,ASSRTDTYGYT
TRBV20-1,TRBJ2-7,SARYPLLAEGQY
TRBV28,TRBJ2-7,ASRLQDNSYEQH
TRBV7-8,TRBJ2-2,ASRPGTGELF
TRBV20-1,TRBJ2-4,STAAGALENIQY
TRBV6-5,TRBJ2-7,ASSYRQDYEQY
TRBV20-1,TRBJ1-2,SDRQGVHGYT
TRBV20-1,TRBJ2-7,SARGGTGGWEQY
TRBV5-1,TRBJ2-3,ASSFRGPPDTQY
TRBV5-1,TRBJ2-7,ASTDRGGYEQY
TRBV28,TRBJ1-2,ASSLPAGSGYT
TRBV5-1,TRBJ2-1,ASSFRAGTGSYNEQF
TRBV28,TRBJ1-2,ASTANYGYT
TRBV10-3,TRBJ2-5,AISGTSGQETQY
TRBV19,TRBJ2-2,ASSIEGQGAGELF
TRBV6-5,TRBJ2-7,ASSYSGGFGGSDEQY
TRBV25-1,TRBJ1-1,ASSGYWGAF
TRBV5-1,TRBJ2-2,ASSEGASNTGELF
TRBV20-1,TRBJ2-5,SGNSGGETQY
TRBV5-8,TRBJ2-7,ASSSGTRSSYEQY
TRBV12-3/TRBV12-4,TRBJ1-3,ASSPQRGLGSGNTIY
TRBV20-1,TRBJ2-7,SARGTGGDEQY
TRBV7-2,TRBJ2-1,ASSFRYNEQF
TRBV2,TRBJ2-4,ASLGQGYNIQY
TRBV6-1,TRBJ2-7,ASSEETGRVYEQY
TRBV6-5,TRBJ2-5,ASKIGRYQETQY